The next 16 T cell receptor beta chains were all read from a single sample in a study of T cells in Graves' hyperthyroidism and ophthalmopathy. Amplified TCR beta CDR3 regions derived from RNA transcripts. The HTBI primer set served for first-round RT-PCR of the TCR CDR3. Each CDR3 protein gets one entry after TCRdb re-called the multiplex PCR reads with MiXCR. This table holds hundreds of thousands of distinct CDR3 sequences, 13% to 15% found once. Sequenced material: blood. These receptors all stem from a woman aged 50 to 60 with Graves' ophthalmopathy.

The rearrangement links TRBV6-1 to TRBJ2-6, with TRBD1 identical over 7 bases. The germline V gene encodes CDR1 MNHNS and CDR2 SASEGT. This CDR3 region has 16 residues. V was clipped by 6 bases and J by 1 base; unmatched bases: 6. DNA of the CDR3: TGTGCCAGCAGCCAACCGGGACAGTCTGGGGCCAACGTCCTGACTTTC. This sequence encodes CASSQPGQSGANVLTF.

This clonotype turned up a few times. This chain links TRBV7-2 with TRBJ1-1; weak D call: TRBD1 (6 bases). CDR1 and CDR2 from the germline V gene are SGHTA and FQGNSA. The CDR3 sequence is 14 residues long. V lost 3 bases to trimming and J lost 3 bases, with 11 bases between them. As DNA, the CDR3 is TGTGCCAGCAGCTTCAAAACAGGGTACACTGAAGCTTTCTTT. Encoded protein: CASSFKTGYTEAFF.

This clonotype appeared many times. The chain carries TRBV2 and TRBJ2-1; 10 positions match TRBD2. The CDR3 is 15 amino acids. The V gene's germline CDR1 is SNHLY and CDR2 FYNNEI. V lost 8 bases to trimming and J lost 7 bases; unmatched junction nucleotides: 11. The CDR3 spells CASPLTSGKTNEQFF. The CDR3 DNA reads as TGTGCCAGCCCCCTTACTAGCGGGAAGACGAATGAGCAGTTCTTC.

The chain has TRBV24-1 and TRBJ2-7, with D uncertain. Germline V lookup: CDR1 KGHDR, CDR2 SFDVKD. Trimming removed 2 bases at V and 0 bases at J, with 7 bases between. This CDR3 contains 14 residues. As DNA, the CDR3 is TGTGCCACCAGTGATTGGCCAAACTCCTACGAGCAGTACTTC. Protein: CATSDWPNSYEQYF.

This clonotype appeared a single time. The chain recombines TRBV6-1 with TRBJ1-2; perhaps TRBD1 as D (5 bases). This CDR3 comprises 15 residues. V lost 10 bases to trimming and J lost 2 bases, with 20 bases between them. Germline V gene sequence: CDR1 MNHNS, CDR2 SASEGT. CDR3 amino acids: CATRPGPGPNYGYTF. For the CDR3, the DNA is TGTGCCACCAGACCAGGGCCAGGCCCCAACTATGGCTACACCTTC.

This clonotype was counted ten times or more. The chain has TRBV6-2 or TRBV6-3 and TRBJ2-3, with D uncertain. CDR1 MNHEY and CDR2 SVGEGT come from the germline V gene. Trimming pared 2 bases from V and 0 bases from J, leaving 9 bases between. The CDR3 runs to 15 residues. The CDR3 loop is CASSYGFLSTDTQYF. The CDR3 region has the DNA TGTGCCAGCAGTTACGGGTTCTTGAGCACAGATACGCAGTATTTT.

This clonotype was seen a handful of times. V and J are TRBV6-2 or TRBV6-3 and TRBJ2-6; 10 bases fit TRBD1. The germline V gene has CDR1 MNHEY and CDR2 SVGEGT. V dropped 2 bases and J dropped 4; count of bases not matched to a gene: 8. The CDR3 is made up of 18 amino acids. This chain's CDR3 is CASSYPWTGGTGANVLTF. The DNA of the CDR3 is TGTGCCAGCAGTTACCCATGGACAGGGGGAACGGGGGCCAACGTCCTGACTTTC.

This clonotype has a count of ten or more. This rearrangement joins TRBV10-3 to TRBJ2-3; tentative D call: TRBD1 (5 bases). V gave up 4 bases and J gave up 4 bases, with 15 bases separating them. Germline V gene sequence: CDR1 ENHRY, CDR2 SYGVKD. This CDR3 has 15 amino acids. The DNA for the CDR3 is TGTGCCATCAGTGCCCCGCGTGAAGGGGCAGATACGCAGTATTTT. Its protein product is CAISAPREGADTQYF.

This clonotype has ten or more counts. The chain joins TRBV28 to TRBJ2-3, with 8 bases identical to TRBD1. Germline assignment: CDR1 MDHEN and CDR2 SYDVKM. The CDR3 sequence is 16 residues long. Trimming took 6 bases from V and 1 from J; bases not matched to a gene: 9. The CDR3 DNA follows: TGTGCCAGCAGGATGGAGACAGGGGTTGGCACAGATACGCAGTATTTT. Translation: CASRMETGVGTDTQYF.

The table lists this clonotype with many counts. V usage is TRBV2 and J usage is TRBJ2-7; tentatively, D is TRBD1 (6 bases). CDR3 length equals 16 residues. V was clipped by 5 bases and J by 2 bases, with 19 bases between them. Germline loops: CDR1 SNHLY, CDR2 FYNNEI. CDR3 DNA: TGTGCCAGCAGTTACTTGGACAGAACCCTTACCTACGAGCAGTACTTC. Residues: CASSYLDRTLTYEQYF.

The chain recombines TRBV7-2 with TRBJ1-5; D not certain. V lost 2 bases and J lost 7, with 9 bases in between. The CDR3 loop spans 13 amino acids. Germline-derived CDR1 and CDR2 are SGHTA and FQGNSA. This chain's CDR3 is CASSLTFWQPQHF. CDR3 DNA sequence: TGTGCCAGCAGCTTAACATTTTGGCAGCCCCAGCATTTT.

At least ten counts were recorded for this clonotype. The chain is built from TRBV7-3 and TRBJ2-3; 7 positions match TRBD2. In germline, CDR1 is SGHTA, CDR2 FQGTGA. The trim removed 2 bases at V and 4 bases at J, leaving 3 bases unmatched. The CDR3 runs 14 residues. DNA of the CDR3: TGTGCCAGCAGCTTAGCGGGAGCCCCAGATACGCAGTATTTT. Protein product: CASSLAGAPDTQYF. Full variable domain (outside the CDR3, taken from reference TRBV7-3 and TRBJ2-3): GAGVSQTPSNKVTEKGKYVELRCDPISGHTALYWYRQSLGQGPEFLIYFQGTGAADDSGLPNDRFFAVRPEGSVSTLKIQRTERGDSAVYLCASSLAGAPDTQYFGPGTRLTVL.

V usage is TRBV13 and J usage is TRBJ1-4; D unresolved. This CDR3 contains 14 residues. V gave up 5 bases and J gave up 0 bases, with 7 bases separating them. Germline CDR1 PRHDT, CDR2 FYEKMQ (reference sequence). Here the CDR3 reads CASSPPSTNEKLFF. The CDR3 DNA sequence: TGTGCCAGCAGCCCCCCCTCAACTAATGAAAAACTGTTTTTT.

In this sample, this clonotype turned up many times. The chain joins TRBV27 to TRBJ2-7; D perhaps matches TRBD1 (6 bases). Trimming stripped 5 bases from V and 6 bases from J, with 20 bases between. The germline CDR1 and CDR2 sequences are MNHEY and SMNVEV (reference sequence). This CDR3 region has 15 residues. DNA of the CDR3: TGTGCCAGCAGTCCGCATCAGGGGTTTCCGGGCGAGCAGTACTTC. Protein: CASSPHQGFPGEQYF.

The CDR3 loop reads CASSQNRGGQPQHF. The CDR3 bases are TGTGCCAGCAGCCAAAACAGGGGTGGCCAGCCCCAGCATTTT. The chain couples TRBV7-2 to TRBJ1-5; TRBD1 agrees at 7 bases. The CDR3 is made up of 14 amino acids. V shed 5 bases, J shed 7 bases, and the junction held 8 bases outside the gene matches. Germline CDR1 is SGHTA and CDR2 is FQGNSA.

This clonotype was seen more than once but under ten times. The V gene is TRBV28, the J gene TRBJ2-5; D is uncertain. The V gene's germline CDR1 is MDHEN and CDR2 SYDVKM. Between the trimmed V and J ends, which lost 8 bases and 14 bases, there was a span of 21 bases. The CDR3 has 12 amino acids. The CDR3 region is CASRSDRPLSYF. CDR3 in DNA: TGTGCCAGCCGCTCGGATCGGCCCCTGTCATACTTC. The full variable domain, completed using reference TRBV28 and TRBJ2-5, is DVKVTQSSRYLVKRTGEKVFLECVQDMDHENMFWYRQDPGLGLRLIYFSYDVKMKEKGDIPEGYSVSREKKERFSLILESASTNQTSMYLCASRSDRPLSYFGPGTRLLVL.